This T cell receptor (beta chain) was retrieved from a study of cytotoxic CD8 clonotypes in ibrutinib-treated CLL. On the study more broadly: A median approximately 12 months of treatment, range 6 to 36, preceded the collection of response samples. Sequenced samples delivered averages of 200,000 to 300,000 productive templates and 75,000 to 95,000 productive rearrangements.

Data came from immunoSEQ multiplex PCR; TCRdb stores just in-frame clones and leaves some out. The sample consists of about 140,000 clones, roughly 80% of them appearing once. V shed 5 bases and J 3 bases; nucleotides not matched to a gene: 0. The CDR3 contains 11 residues. CDR1 GTSNPN and CDR2 SVGIG come from the germline V gene (reference sequence). The sequence came from a human donor with chronic lymphocytic leukemia. The material sequenced was PBMCs, taken after 12 months of ibrutinib treatment. V and J are TRBV30 and TRBJ1-1; 7 bases are shared with TRBD1. CDR3 nucleotides: TGTGCCTGGGACAGGGACACTGAAGCTTTCTTT. Translated: CAWDRDTEAFF.